Shown below are 3 T cell receptor beta chains from a single sample sequenced in a study of sequential checkpoint blockade in melanoma. Only in-frame clones appear in the TCRdb table, and some are missing; sequencing was by immunoSEQ multiplex PCR. The sample contains around 3,500 clones, more than 45% of which appear only once. Noted treatment: randomized to nivolumab then ipilimumab (arm A) or the reverse (arm B). Sequenced material: CD8+ T cells sorted from blood (inferred from file names), taken from a patient given nivolumab and ipilimumab in sequence. The receptors were gathered from a human donor with melanoma.

The chain couples TRBV28 to TRBJ1-3; no firm D call. The CDR3 is made up of 17 amino acids. Germline lookup yields CDR1 MDHEN and CDR2 SYDVKM. The V and J ends lost 2 bases and 4 bases respectively, with 18 bases between them. The CDR3 loop reads CASSLAPAGTTGNTIYF. In nucleotides, the CDR3 is TGTGCCAGCAGTTTAGCCCCGGCAGGTACGACAGGAAACACCATATATTTT.

This clone was recorded a few times. This may be a read error: a much more frequent sequence differs by one nucleotide. Additional DNA sequences in this sample encode the identical CDR3. The DNA of the CDR3 is TGCGCCAGCAGCCAAGAGGGGGGGGAAGGCTACGAGCAGTACTTC. Amino acid sequence: CASSQEGGEGYEQYF. The chain joins TRBV4-1 to TRBJ2-7, with TRBD2 matching 7 bases. After removal of 0 bases from V and 3 bases from J, the junction contained 5 bases not matched to a gene. The V gene's germline CDR1 is MGHRA and CDR2 YSYEKL. The CDR3 sequence is 15 residues long.

In its sample, this clone was seen a few times. The chain links TRBV12-5 to TRBJ2-7; TRBD2 is a possible D gene (5 bases). The germline V gene has CDR1 LGHNT and CDR2 FRNRAP. The V end lost 1 base, the J end lost 7 bases, and 5 bases lay between the germline ends. The CDR3 is 11 amino acids. The CDR3 DNA follows: TGTGCTAGTGGTTTGGGAGGGGAGCAGTACTTC. It is translated as CASGLGGEQYF. The full variable domain, rest sourced from reference TRBV12-5 and TRBJ2-7, is DARVTQTPRHKVTEMGQEVTMRCQPILGHNTVFWYRQTMMQGLELLAYFRNRAPLDDSGMPKDRFSAEMPDATLATLKIQPSEPRDSAVYFCASGLGGEQYFGPGTRLTVT.